This TCR beta chain comes out of a study of T cell responses to AZD1222 COVID-19 vaccine. CDR3 length: 15 amino acids. Trimming shortened V by 8 bases and J by 5 bases, and 16 bases separated the two germline ends. Germline V gene lookup returns CDR1 SNHLY and CDR2 FYNNEI. Clones were sequenced by immunoSEQ multiplex PCR, and TCRdb holds only the in-frame ones, with some missing. The sample carries tens of thousands of clones, 70% to 90% recorded once. The starting material was peripheral blood, obtained on day 0 of AZD1222 vaccination. The sequence derives from an adult in good health. This sequence joins TRBV2 and TRBJ1-6; D is unresolved. The CDR3 bases are TGTGCCAGCGGATTACCCGGGAGAGATAATTCACCCCTCCACTTT. Amino acid sequence: CASGLPGRDNSPLHF.